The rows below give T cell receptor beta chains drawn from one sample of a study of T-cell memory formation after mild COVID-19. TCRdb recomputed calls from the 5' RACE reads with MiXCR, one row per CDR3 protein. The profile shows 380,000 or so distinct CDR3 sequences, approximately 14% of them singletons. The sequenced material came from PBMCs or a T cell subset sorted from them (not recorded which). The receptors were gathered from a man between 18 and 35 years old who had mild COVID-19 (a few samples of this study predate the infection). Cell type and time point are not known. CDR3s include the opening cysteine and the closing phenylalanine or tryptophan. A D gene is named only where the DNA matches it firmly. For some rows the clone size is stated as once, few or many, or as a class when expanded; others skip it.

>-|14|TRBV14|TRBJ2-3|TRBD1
TGTGCCAGCAGCTTCTCGGGACAGCGGACTACGCAGTATTTT
CASSFSGQRTTQYF
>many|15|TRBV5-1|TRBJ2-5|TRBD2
TGCGCCAGCAGCTTGGCTGGACCAGCGGGGGAGACCCAGTACTTC
CASSLAGPAGETQYF
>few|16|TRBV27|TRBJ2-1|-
TGTGCCAGTTGCTCGGTGTGGGGTACGGAGTACAATGAGCAGTTCTTC
CASCSVWGTEYNEQFF
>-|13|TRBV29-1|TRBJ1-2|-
TGCAGCGTTGAAGATCAGGCTTTCTATGGCTACACCTTC
CSVEDQAFYGYTF
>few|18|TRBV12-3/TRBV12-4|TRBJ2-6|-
TGTGCCAGCAGTTTAGCCCCGGGGGCCGGGTCTGGGGCCAACGTCCTGACTTTC
CASSLAPGAGSGANVLTF
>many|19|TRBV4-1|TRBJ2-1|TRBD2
TGCGCCAGCAGCCACTTGGGACTAGCGGGGGTTTACTCCTACAATGAGCAGTTCTTC
CASSHLGLAGVYSYNEQFF
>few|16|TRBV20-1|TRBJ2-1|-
TGCAGTGCTAGAGATTGGGGGGCGGACTCCTACAATGAGCAGTTCTTC
CSARDWGADSYNEQFF
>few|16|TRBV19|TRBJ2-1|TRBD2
TGTGCCAGTAGTCTGAGCGGGGGGGCAATCACCAATGAGCAGTTCTTC
CASSLSGGAITNEQFF
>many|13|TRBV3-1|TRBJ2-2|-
TGTGCCAGCAGCCAAGTGGGCACCGGGGAGCTGTTTTTT
CASSQVGTGELFF
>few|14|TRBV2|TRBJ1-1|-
TGTGCCAGCACCGAAGACAGCCTGAACACTGAAGCTTTCTTT
CASTEDSLNTEAFF
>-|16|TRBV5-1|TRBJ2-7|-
TGCGCCAGCAGCTCTAGGGGAATGGGGGATTCCTACGAGCAGTACTTC
CASSSRGMGDSYEQYF
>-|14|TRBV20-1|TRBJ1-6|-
TGCAGTGCTAGAGAGGTGGGACGGGATTCACCCCTCCACTTT
CSAREVGRDSPLHF
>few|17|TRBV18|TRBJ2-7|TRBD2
TGTGCCAGCTCACCAATGAATCCGGCGGGGGGGCCTTACGAGCAGTACTTC
CASSPMNPAGGPYEQYF
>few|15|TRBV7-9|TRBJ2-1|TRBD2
TGTGCGACAAGCGTGGGACTAGTGAGTTTCAATGAGCAGTTCTTC
CATSVGLVSFNEQFF
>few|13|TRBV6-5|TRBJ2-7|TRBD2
TGTGCCAGCACCCACAGCGGGGGATACGAGCAGTACTTC
CASTHSGGYEQYF
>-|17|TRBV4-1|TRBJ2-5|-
TGCGCCAGCAGCCAAGGGCCGGCTAGCGACTCCCAAGAGACCCAGTACTTC
CASSQGPASDSQETQYF
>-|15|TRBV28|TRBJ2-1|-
TGTGCCAGCAGTTCCCCTGTAATGCAAGGAAATGAGCAGTTCTTC
CASSSPVMQGNEQFF
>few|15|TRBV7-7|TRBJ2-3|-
TGTGCCAGCAGCGCCGAACAGGGCTGGGCAGATACGCAGTATTTT
CASSAEQGWADTQYF
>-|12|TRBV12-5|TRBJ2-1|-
TGTGCTAGTGGTTGGGGGTACAATGAGCAGTTCTTC
CASGWGYNEQFF
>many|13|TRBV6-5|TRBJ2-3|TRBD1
TGTGCCAGCAGTTCCCAGGGGGCGGATACGCAGTATTTT
CASSSQGADTQYF
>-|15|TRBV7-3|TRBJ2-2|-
TGTGCCAGCAGCTATGGGGGGACGAACACCGGGGAGCTGTTTTTT
CASSYGGTNTGELFF
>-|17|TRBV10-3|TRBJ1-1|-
TGTGCCATCAGTGAGGTATCAGGGAGCCTGATGAACACTGAAGCTTTCTTT
CAISEVSGSLMNTEAFF
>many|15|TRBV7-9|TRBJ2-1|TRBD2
TGTGCCAGCAGCAAGAGCGGGGAAGGGTGGAATGAGCAGTTCTTC
CASSKSGEGWNEQFF
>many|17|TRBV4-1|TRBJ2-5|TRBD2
TGCGCCAGCAGCCAAGGACTAGCGGGGGGGCGAGGAGAGACCCAGTACTTC
CASSQGLAGGRGETQYF
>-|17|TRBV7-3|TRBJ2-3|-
TGTGCCAGCAGCCCTACCATTGACGGACAGATCGCAGATACGCAGTATTTT
CASSPTIDGQIADTQYF
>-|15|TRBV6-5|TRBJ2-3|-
TGTGCCAGCAGTTACCGGGGGGCCCCCTCAGATACGCAGTATTTT
CASSYRGAPSDTQYF
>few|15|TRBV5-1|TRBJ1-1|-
TGCGCCAGCAGCTTGCGGGCGGGGGGGAAAACTGAAGCTTTCTTT
CASSLRAGGKTEAFF
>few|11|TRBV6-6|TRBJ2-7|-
TGTGCCAGCAGCCCCGAACAGGAGCAGTACTTC
CASSPEQEQYF
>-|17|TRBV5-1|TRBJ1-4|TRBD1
TGCGCCAGCAGCTCAAGCGGACAGGGGCGCACTAATGAAAAACTGTTTTTT
CASSSSGQGRTNEKLFF
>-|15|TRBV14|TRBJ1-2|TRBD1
TGTGCCAGCAGCCAATTCAGGGGGCTCGGTTATGGCTACACCTTC
CASSQFRGLGYGYTF
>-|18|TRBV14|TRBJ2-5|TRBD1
TGTGCCAGCAGTCCGAAGCGTACGACAGGGAGAGTCCAAGAGACCCAGTACTTC
CASSPKRTTGRVQETQYF
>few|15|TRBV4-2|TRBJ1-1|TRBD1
TGTGCCAGCAGCCTTATACAGGGGGCCGGCACTGAAGCTTTCTTT
CASSLIQGAGTEAFF
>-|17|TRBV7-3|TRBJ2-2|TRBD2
TGTGCCAGCAGCTTAACGTCAGCGGGGGGGCGCACCGGGGAGCTGTTTTTT
CASSLTSAGGRTGELFF
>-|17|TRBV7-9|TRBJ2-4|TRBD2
TGTGCCAGCAGCTCCCGAGGTGGCGGGGGGGTGAAAAACATTCAGTACTTC
CASSSRGGGGVKNIQYF
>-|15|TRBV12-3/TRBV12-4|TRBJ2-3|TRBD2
TGTGCCAGCAGTCAAGTACTAGCGACGGGGGATACGCAGTATTTT
CASSQVLATGDTQYF
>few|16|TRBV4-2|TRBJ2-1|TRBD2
TGTGCCAGCAGCCAAGATGAGGCTAGCGGGGGCCTCGAGCAGTTCTTC
CASSQDEASGGLEQFF
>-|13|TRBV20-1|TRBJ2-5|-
TGCAGTGCCCCTGGGGTGGGGGCAGAGACCCAGTACTTC
CSAPGVGAETQYF
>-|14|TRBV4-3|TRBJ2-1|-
TGCGCCAGCAGCCAAGACAGGGCGACGGTTGAGCAGTTCTTC
CASSQDRATVEQFF
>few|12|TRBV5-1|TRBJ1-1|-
TGCGCCAGCATCGGAGGGAACACTGAAGCTTTCTTT
CASIGGNTEAFF
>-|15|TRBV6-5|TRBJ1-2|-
TGTGCCAGCAGTTACTCACGGGGCCCTAACTATGGCTACACCTTC
CASSYSRGPNYGYTF
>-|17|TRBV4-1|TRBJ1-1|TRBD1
TGCGCCAGCAGCCAAGTGGGTCAGGGGGTGGCCAACACTGAAGCTTTCTTT
CASSQVGQGVANTEAFF
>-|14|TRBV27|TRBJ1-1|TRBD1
TGTGCCAGCAGTCCCTCCCGACAGGGGGCGAGGGCTCTCTTT
CASSPSRQGARALF
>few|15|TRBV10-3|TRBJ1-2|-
TGTGCCATCAGTGAGGGCCCTCCCATTAACTATGGCTACACCTTC
CAISEGPPINYGYTF
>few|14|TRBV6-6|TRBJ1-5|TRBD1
TGTGCCAGCAGGGGGCCGACAGGGAACCAGCCCCAGCATTTT
CASRGPTGNQPQHF
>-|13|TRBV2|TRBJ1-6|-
TGTGCCAGCAAATGGGGGCCGGCATCCCCCCTCCACTTT
CASKWGPASPLHF
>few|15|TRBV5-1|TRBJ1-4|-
TGCGCCAGCAGCTTGAACCAGGCAGGGGAGGAAAAACTGTTTTTT
CASSLNQAGEEKLFF